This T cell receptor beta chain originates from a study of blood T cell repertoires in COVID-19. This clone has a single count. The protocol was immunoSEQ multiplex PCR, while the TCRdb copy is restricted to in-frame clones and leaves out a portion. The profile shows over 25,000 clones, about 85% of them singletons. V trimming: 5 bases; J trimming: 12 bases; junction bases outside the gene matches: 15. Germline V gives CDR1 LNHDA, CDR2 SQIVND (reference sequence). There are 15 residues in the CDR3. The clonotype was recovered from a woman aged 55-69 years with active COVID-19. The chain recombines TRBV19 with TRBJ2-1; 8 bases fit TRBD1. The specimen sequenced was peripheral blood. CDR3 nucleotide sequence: TGTGCCAGTAGTCCCGTGGGGACAGGACCCGGCGGGCAGTTCTTC. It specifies CASSPVGTGPGGQFF.